One and the same sample provided the 9 T cell receptor beta chains below, sequenced in a study of T cell clonality in common variable immunodeficiency. The repertoire was sequenced with immunoSEQ multiplex PCR; TCRdb's copy has only in-frame clones and lacks some. The sample includes approximately 64,000 clones, none of them occurring once. Sequenced input: peripheral blood mononuclear cells. Receptors originate from a person aged 18-70 years in good health.

This clone occurred many times. The read ends 3 residues before the CDR3 terminus; that terminus is restored from the germline J gene. The V call is TRBV7-8, the J call TRBJ2-1; weak D call: TRBD2 (6 bases). The germline CDR1 and CDR2 sequences are SGHVS and FQNEAQ. V shed 5 bases and J shed 4 bases, with 15 bases lying between them. This CDR3 has 15 residues. The CDR3 DNA, read in part, is TGTGCCAGCAGCCCGGACCGGGACTCTTACAATGAG. This translates into CASSPDRDSYNE. The whole CDR3 sequence is CASSPDRDSYNEQFF.

In its sample, this clone was seen many times. Coverage ceases 3 residues before the CDR3 finishes, and the germline J gene fills in the end. The chain carries TRBV7-9 and TRBJ2-1; the D gene is possibly TRBD2 (5 bases). CDR1 is SEHNR, CDR2 FQNEAQ, per germline (reference sequence). The CDR3 is made up of 14 amino acids. Trimming stripped 4 bases from V and 9 bases from J, with 16 bases between. CDR3: CASSSPLEGGEQFF. The covered CDR3 bases are TGTGCCAGCAGCTCCCCTCTTGAGGGTGGTGAG.

This clone was counted at least ten times. Read data end 3 residues before the CDR3 end; the end is taken from the germline J gene. The chain is built from TRBV5-1 and TRBJ2-3; perhaps TRBD2 as D (6 bases). Trimming removed 1 base from V and 0 bases from J, with 21 bases in between. Germline loops: CDR1 SGHRS, CDR2 YFSETQ. The CDR3 spans 19 residues. The sequenced CDR3 bases are TGCGCCAGCAGCTTGTTAGAATTGCGGGGCCGAACTAGCACAGATACG. This sequence encodes CASSLLELRGRTSTDT. The whole CDR3 sequence reads CASSLLELRGRTSTDTQYF.

This clone has at least ten counts. The missing CDR3 end, 3 residues past where the read stops, is filled in from the germline J gene. The chain employs TRBV2 and TRBJ2-7; D remains ambiguous. The germline V gene has CDR1 SNHLY and CDR2 FYNNEI. Trimming left V 4 bases short and J 3 bases short, with 4 bases between. CDR3 length equals 11 residues. The CDR3 DNA, read in part, is TGTGCCAGCAGTGCAGACTACGAG. This codes for CASSADYE. In full, the CDR3 is CASSADYEQYF.

This clone was detected many times. Read coverage stops 3 residues before the CDR3 terminus; the germline J gene supplies the remainder. The genes are TRBV10-1 and TRBJ2-1; 9 bases are shared with TRBD2. J lost 6 bases, V lost 6 bases, and 6 bases had no gene match. From germline, CDR1 is WNHNN and CDR2 SYGVQD (reference sequence). CDR3 length: 14 amino acids. CDR3 protein: CASSGASGANEQFF. Incomplete CDR3 DNA: TGCGCCAGCAGCGGGGCTAGCGGGGCCAATGAG.

This clone was observed at least ten times. This chain's CDR3 is CACSGTGLEQYF. The sequenced part of the CDR3 DNA is TGTGCCTGCTCCGGAACAGGGCTCGAG. V gene TRBV19 combines with J gene TRBJ2-7; a possible D gene is TRBD1 (6 bases). The read ends 3 residues shy of where the CDR3 ends; the end is completed using the germline J gene. The germline CDR1 and CDR2 sequences are LNHDA and SQIVND (reference sequence). There are 12 residues in the CDR3. Trimming pared 11 bases from V and 6 bases from J, leaving 17 bases between. Combining the CDR3 with reference TRBV19 and TRBJ2-7 gives the whole variable domain DGGITQSPKYLFRKEGQNVTLSCEQNLNHDAMYWYRQDPGQGLRLIYYSQIVNDFQKGDIAEGYSVSREKKESFPLTVTSAQKNPTAFYLCACSGTGLEQYFGPGTRLTVT.

This clone was counted between two and nine times. Read sequence stops 3 residues before the CDR3 end, and the germline J gene provides the missing end. V usage is TRBV5-1 and J usage is TRBJ2-1; 15 nucleotides match TRBD2. With V trimmed by 1 base and J by 8 bases, 10 bases remained unmatched. The CDR3 is 18 amino acids. The germline gives CDR1 SGHRS, CDR2 YFSETQ. The CDR3 is CASSLPAGLAGGSDEQFF. The sequenced CDR3 bases are TGCGCCAGCAGCTTGCCCGCTGGACTAGCGGGAGGGTCTGATGAG.

This clone was seen many times. The read stops 3 residues short of the end of the CDR3; the missing end is completed from the germline J gene. The chain carries TRBV7-9 and TRBJ2-1; tentative D call: TRBD1 (5 bases). The germline V and J ends were trimmed by 1 base and 5 bases, with 9 bases remaining between them. The CDR3 spans 14 residues. Germline values: CDR1 SEHNR, CDR2 FQNEAQ (reference sequence). The CDR3 region is CASSLETVNNEQFF. The DNA read from the CDR3 is TGTGCCAGCAGCTTAGAGACAGTTAACAATGAG.

This clone has ten or more counts. The DNA read from the CDR3 is TGTGCCATCAGTGAGTCCAGGGACAATGAG. This encodes CAISESRDNE. The whole CDR3 is CAISESRDNEQFF. This chain links TRBV10-3 with TRBJ2-1; tentatively, D is TRBD1 (5 bases). The read comes to an end 3 residues before the CDR3 does, leaving the germline J gene to fill in the end. Trimming pared 0 bases from V and 5 bases from J, leaving 5 bases between. CDR1 and CDR2 from the germline V gene are ENHRY and SYGVKD. CDR3 length: 13 amino acids.